What follows describes a single TCR beta chain. This clonotype came up many times. There is no known antigen for this receptor. It has no much larger one-base neighbor in the sample; base qualities were not kept. There are 11 amino acids in the CDR3, from cysteine to phenylalanine inclusive. Only CDR3 DNA is held: 33 bases, read in frame from base 1. From the germline V gene, CDR1 is MNHEY and CDR2 is SVGEGT. V is clipped by 2 bases and J by 7 bases, and the sequence between their germline boundaries is 3 bases long. The record originates from a study of T cell repertoires in cytomegalovirus infection (dated by TCRdb to about 2019). Context from the whole study: The HLA type of each donor mattered for the analysis, because public TCR beta signatures pointed to carriage of CMV infection along with the matching HLA type. The paper as a whole reports these results and caveats: In both this cohort and an independent cohort of 350 or so donors, the cumulative frequency of public TCR beta family members distinguished carriers of CMV infection plus the relevant HLA type. The ex vivo response was dominated by HLA-C-restricted CMV-specific TCR beta clonotypes, which also provided the single most frequent clonotype in two of eight donors.

Sequencer: Illumina HiSeq 1500. In TCRdb, the public reads were trimmed at Q25 with fastp and aligned with MiXCR, with productive beta chains retained. Rows with one shared CDR3 protein collapse into an entry with the most common genes and DNA. In all, the sample holds around 250,000 distinct CDR3 sequences, and over 15% of those were seen once. The ten largest account for around 43% of the sample. The specimen sequenced was CD8+ T cells from PBMCs. The TCR sequence derives from a human donor in good health (CMV status not recorded). Some clones in this sample may be carry-over from other donors' samples. The chain is made from TRBV6-2 or TRBV6-3 and TRBJ1-5; the D gene remains uncertain. In nucleotides, the sequence is TGTGCCAGCAGTTACCCCCAGCCCCAGCATTTT. Its product reads: CASSYPQPQHF.